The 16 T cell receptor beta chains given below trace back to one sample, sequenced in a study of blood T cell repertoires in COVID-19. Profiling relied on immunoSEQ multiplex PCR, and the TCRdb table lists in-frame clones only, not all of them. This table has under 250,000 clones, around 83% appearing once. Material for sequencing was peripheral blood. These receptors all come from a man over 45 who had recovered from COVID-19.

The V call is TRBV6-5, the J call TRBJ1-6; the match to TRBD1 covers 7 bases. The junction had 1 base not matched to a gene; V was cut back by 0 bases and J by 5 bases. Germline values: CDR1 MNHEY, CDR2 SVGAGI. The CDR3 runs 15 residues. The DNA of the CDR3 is TGTGCCAGCAGTTACTCTGACAGGGATAATTCACCCCTCCACTTT. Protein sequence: CASSYSDRDNSPLHF.

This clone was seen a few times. As DNA, the CDR3 is TGTGCCAGCAGCGTAAGCGGGACAAACACCGGGGAGCTGTTTTTT. This translates into CASSVSGTNTGELFF. This chain uses TRBV7-7 with TRBJ2-2, with a possible D match to TRBD2 (7 bases). Trimming removed 5 bases at V and 2 bases at J, with 12 bases between. CDR1 and CDR2 (germline): SSHAT, FNYEAQ (reference sequence). The CDR3 spans 15 residues.

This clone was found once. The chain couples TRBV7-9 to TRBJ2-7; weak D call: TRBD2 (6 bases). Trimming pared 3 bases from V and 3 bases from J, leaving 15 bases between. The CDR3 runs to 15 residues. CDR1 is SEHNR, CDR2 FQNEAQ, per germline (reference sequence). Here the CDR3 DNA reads TGTGCCAGCAGCTTTGTCACGGGGGTAAACTACGAGCAGTACTTC. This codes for CASSFVTGVNYEQYF.

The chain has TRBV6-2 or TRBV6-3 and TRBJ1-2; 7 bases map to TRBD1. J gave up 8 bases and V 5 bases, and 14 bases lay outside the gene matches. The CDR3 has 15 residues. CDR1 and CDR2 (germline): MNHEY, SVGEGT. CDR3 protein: CASSTTGVDRSGYTF. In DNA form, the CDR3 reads TGTGCCAGCAGTACCACGGGCGTGGACAGGTCGGGCTACACCTTC.

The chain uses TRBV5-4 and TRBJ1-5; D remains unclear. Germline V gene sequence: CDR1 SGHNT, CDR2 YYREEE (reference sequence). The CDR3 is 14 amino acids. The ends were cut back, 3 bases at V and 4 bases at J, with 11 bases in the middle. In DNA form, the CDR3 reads TGTGCCAGCAGCTCCGGACTCCAGAATCAGCCCCAGCATTTT. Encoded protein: CASSSGLQNQPQHF.

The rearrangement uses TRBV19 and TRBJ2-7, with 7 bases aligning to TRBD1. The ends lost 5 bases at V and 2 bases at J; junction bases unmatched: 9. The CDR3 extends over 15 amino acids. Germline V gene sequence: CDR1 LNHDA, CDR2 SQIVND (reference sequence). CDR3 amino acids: CASSSGPGQPYEQYF. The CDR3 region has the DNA TGTGCCAGTAGTTCGGGCCCGGGACAGCCCTACGAGCAGTACTTC.

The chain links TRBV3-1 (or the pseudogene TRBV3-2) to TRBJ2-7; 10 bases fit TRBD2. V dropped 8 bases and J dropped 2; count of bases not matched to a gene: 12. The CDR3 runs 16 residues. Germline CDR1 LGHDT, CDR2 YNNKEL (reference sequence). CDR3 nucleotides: TGTGCCAGCGGCCTGACGGGAGCGGGGGGGGCCTACGAGCAGTACTTC. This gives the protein CASGLTGAGGAYEQYF.

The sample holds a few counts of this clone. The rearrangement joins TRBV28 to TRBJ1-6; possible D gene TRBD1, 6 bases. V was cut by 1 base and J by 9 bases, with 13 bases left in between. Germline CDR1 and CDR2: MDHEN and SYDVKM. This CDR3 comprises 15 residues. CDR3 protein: CASSLSPGVGSPLHF. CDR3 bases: TGTGCCAGCAGTTTATCGCCAGGGGTAGGTTCACCCCTCCACTTT.

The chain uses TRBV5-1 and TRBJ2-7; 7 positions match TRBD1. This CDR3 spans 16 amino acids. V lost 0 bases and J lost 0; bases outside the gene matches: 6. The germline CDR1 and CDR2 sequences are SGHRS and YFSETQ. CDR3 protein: CASSLAGTAFSYEQYF. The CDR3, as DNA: TGCGCCAGCAGCTTGGCCGGGACAGCCTTCTCCTACGAGCAGTACTTC.

CDR3 protein: CASSLGSGAGDTQYF. The CDR3 DNA reads as TGTGCCAGCAGCTTAGGTAGCGGAGCAGGTGATACGCAGTATTTT. This chain joins TRBV7-2 and TRBJ2-3; D might be TRBD2 (6 bases). From germline, CDR1 is SGHTA and CDR2 FQGNSA. The CDR3 is made up of 15 amino acids. The V gene lost 1 base and the J gene lost 6 bases, with 14 bases spanning the gap.

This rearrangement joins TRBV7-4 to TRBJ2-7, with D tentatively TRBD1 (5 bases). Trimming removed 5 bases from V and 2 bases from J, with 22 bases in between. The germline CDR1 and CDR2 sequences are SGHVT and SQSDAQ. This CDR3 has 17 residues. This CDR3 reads CASSISVMGQGTYEQYF. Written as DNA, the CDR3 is TGTGCCAGCAGCATATCCGTGATGGGGCAGGGAACCTACGAGCAGTACTTC.

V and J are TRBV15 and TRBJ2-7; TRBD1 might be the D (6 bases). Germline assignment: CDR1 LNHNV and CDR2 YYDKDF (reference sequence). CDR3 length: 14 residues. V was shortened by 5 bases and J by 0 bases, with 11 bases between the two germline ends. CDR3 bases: TGTGCCACCAGCCCCCCAGGGGACTCCTACGAGCAGTACTTC. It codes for CATSPPGDSYEQYF. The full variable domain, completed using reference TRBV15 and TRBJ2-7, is DAMVIQNPRYQVTQFGKPVTLSCSQTLNHNVMYWYQQKSSQAPKLLFHYYDKDFNNEADTPDNFQSRRPNTSFCFLDIRSPGLGDTAMYLCATSPPGDSYEQYFGPGTRLTVT.

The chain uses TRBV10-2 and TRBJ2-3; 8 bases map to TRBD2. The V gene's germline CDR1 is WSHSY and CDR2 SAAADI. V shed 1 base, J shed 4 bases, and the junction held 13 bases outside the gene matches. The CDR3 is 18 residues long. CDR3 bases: TGCGCCAGCAGTGAGTGGCTAGCGGGCATAGCAACCCCAGATACGCAGTATTTT. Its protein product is CASSEWLAGIATPDTQYF.

The CDR3 sequence: CASSQALDPDTQYF. CDR3 DNA: TGCGCCAGCAGCCAAGCTCTAGACCCAGATACGCAGTATTTT. The chain recombines TRBV4-1 with TRBJ2-3; D not resolved. The CDR3 sequence is 14 residues long. The germline V gene encodes CDR1 MGHRA and CDR2 YSYEKL. With 1 base removed from V and 4 bases from J, the gap between germline ends came to 9 bases.

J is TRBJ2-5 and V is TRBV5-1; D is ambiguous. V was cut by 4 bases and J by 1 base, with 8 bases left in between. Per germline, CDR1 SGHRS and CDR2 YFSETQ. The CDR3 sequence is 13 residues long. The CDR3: CASSQTPQETQYF. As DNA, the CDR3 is TGCGCCAGCAGCCAGACACCCCAAGAGACCCAGTACTTC.

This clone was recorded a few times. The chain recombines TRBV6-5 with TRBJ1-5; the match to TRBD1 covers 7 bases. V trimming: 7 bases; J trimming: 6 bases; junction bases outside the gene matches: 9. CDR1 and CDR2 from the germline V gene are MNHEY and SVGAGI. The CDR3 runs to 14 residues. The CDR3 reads CASNFQGVAQPQHF. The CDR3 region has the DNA TGTGCCAGCAACTTTCAGGGGGTCGCTCAGCCCCAGCATTTT.